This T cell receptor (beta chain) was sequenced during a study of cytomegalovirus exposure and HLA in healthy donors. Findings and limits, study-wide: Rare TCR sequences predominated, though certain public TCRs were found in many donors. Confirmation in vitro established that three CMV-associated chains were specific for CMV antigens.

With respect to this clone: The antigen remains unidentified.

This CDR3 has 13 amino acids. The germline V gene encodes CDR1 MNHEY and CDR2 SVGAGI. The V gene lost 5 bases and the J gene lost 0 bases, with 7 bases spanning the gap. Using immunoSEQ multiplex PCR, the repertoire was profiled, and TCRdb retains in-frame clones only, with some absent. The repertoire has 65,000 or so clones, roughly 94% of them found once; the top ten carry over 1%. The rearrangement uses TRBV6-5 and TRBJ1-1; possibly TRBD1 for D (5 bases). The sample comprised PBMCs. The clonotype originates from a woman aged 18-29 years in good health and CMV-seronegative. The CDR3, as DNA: TGTGCCAGCAGTAAAGGGGTGAACACTGAAGCTTTCTTT. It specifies CASSKGVNTEAFF.